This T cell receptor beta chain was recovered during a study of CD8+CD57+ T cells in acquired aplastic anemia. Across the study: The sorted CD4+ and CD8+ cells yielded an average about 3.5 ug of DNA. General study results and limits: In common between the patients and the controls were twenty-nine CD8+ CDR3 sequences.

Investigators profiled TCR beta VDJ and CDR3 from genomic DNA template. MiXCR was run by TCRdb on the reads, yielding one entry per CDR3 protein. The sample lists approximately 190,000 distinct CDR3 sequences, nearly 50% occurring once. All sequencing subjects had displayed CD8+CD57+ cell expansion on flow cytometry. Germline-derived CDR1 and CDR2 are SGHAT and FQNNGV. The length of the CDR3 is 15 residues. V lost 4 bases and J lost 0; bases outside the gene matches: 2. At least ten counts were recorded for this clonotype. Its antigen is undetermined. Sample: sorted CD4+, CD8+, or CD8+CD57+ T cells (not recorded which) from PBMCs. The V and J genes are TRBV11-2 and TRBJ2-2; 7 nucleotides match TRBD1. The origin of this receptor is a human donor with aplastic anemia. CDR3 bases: TGTGCCAGCAGCTCGGGACAGACGAACACCGGGGAGCTGTTTTTT. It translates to CASSSGQTNTGELFF.